The clone carrying this TCR beta chain came up once. These data belong to a study of blood T cell repertoires in COVID-19. J lost 4 bases, V lost 6 bases, and 2 bases had no gene match. The CDR3 covers 13 residues. Per the germline V gene, CDR1 is MNHEY and CDR2 is SVGAGI. How the authors handled the data: Cell counts per sample came from amplifying reference gene primers. Profiling relied on immunoSEQ multiplex PCR, and the TCRdb table lists in-frame clones only, not all of them. D and trimming come from the DNA, and the V and J calls and clone size come from that table. The table shows over 350,000 clones, with 70% to 90% occurring only once. Participants were placed into cohorts based on the clinical history they reported.

Sequenced material: PBMCs or T cells enriched from blood (not recorded which). The V and J genes are TRBV6-5 and TRBJ1-5; 8 bases are a match to TRBD1. This receptor was identified in a woman under 30 with acute COVID-19. CDR3 loop: CASRRTGNQPQHF. The CDR3 DNA sequence: TGTGCCAGCAGAAGGACAGGGAATCAGCCCCAGCATTTT.